This record looks at one TCR beta chain sequence and its context. Its antigen is unknown. TCRdb's copy holds only in-frame clones and misses some; the assay was immunoSEQ multiplex PCR. The profile shows some 1,400,000 clones, about 96% of them singletons. The sample is drawn from a study of shared clonotypes between healthy human individuals. The germline V gene encodes CDR1 WSHSY and CDR2 SAAADI. This CDR3 has 13 residues. Trimming stripped 9 bases from V and 3 bases from J, with 14 bases between. Study observations and caveats: Represented diversity, genetic and exposure-history alike, was limited by few donors.

The TCR was taken from a man aged 25-45 years in good health. The chain links TRBV10-2 to TRBJ1-2; perhaps TRBD1 as D (5 bases). The sequencing sample was made of naive CD4+ T cells sorted from blood. Subset: CD45RA+ positively selected. CDR3 sequence reads: CARGRTVDYGYTF. The CDR3 DNA is TGCGCCAGGGGACGGACCGTTGACTATGGCTACACCTTC.